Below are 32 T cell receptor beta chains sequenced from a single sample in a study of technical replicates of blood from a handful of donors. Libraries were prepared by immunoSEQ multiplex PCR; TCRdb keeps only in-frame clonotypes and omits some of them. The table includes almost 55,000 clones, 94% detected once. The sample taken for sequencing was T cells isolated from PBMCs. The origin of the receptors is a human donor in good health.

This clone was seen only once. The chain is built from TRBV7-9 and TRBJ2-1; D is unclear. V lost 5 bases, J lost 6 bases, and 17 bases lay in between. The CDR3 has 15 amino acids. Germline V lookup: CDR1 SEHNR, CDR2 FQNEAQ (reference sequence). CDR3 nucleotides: TGTGCCAGCAGCATGACTCCACAACGGCGCAATGAGCAGTTCTTC. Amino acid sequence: CASSMTPQRRNEQFF.

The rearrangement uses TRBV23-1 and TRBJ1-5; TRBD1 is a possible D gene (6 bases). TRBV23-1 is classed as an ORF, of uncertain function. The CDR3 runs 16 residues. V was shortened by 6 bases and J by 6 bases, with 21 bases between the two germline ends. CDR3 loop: CASSPTPQGSVQPQHF. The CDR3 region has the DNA TGCGCCAGCAGCCCAACGCCTCAGGGGAGCGTTCAGCCCCAGCATTTT.

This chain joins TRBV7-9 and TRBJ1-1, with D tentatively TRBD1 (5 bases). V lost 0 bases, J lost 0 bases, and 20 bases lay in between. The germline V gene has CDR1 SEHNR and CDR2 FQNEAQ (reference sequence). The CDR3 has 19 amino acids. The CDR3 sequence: CASSLAHGAEPGVNTEAFF. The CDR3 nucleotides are TGTGCCAGCAGCTTAGCGCATGGGGCAGAGCCTGGGGTGAACACTGAAGCTTTCTTT.

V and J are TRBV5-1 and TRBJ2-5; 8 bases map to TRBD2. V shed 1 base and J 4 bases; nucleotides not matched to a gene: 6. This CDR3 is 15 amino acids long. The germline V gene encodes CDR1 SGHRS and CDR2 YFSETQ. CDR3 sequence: CASSLTGAGGETQYF. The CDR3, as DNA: TGCGCCAGCAGCTTGACGGGGGCGGGAGGAGAGACCCAGTACTTC.

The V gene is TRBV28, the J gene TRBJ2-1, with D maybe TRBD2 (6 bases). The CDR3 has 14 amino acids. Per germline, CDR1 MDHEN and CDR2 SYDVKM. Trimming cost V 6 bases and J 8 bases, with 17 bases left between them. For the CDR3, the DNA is TGTGCCAGCAGGGGCGGGACTCCGAAACATGAGCAGTTCTTC. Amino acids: CASRGGTPKHEQFF.

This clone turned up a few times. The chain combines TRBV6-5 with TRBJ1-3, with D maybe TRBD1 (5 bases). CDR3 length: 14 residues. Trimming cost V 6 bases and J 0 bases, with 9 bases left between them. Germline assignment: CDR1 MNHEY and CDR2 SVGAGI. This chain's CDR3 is CASRTESSGNTIYF. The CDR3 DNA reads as TGTGCCAGCAGGACAGAGAGCTCTGGAAACACCATATATTTT.

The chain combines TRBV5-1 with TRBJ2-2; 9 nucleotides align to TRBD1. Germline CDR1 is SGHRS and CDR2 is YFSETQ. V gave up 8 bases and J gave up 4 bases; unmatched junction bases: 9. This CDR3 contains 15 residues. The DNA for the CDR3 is TGCGCCAGTTTCCGGGACAGGGATCCCACCGGGGAGCTGTTTTTT. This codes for CASFRDRDPTGELFF.

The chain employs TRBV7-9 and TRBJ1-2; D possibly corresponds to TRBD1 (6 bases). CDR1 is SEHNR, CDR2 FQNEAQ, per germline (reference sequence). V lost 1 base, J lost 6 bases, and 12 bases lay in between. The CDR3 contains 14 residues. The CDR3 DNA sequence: TGTGCCAGCAGCTTAGGGGGGGGGCTCAATGGCTACACCTTC. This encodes CASSLGGGLNGYTF.

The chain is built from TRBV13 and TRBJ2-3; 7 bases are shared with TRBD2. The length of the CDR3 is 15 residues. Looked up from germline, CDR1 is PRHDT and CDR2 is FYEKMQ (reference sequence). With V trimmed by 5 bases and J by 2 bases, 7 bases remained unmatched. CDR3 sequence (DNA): TGTGCCAGCAGCAGTCCTAGCGGAACCACAGATACGCAGTATTTT. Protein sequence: CASSSPSGTTDTQYF.

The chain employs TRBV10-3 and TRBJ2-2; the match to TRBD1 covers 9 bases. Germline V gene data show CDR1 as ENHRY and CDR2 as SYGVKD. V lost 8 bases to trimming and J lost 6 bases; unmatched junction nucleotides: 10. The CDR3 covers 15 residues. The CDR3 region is CAIAQGAIVAGELFF. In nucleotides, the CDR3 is TGTGCCATCGCACAGGGGGCGATTGTCGCCGGGGAGCTGTTTTTT.

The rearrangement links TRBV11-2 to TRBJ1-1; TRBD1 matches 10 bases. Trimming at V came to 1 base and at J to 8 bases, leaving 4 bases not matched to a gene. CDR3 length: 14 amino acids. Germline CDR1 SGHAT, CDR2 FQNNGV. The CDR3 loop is CASSLGDRGREAFF. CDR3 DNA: TGTGCCAGCAGCTTAGGGGACAGGGGTAGAGAAGCTTTCTTT.

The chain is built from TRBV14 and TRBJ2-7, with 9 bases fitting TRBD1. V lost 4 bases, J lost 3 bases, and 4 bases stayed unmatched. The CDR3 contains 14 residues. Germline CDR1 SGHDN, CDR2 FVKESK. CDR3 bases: TGTGCCAGCAGCCCTACAGGGGGCAACTACGAGCAGTACTTC. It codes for CASSPTGGNYEQYF.

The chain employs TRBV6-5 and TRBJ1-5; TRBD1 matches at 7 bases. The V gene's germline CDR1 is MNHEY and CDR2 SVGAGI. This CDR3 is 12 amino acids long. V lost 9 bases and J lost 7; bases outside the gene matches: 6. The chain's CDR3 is CASTTGNQPQHF. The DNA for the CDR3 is TGTGCCAGTACGACAGGGAACCAGCCCCAGCATTTT.

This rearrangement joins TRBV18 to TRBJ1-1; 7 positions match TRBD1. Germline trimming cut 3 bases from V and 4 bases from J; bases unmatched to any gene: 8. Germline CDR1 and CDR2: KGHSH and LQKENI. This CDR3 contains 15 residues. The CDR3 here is CASSPRDSGGTEAFF. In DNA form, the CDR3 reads TGTGCCAGCTCACCGAGGGACAGCGGGGGCACTGAAGCTTTCTTT.

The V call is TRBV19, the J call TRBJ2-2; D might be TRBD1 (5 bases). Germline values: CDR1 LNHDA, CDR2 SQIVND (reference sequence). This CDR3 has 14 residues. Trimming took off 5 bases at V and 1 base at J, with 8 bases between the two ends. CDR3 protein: CASSGTGNTGELFF. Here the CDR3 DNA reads TGTGCCAGTAGTGGTACAGGGAACACCGGGGAGCTGTTTTTT. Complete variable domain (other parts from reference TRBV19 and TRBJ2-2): DGGITQSPKYLFRKEGQNVTLSCEQNLNHDAMYWYRQDPGQGLRLIYYSQIVNDFQKGDIAEGYSVSREKKESFPLTVTSAQKNPTAFYLCASSGTGNTGELFFGEGSRLTVL.

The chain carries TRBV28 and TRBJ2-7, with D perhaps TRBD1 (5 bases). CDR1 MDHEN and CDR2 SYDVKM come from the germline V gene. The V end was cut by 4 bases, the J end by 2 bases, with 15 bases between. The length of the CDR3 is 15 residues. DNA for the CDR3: TGTGCCAGCAGTTCCTCCGGCAGGGTACCCTACGAGCAGTACTTC. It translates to CASSSSGRVPYEQYF.

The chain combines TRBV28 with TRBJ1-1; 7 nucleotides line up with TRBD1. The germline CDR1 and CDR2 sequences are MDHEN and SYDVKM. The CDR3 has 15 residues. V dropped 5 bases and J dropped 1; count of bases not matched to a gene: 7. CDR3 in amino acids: CASSLLTGTNTEAFF. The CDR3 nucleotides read TGTGCCAGCAGTCTCCTGACAGGGACGAACACTGAAGCTTTCTTT.

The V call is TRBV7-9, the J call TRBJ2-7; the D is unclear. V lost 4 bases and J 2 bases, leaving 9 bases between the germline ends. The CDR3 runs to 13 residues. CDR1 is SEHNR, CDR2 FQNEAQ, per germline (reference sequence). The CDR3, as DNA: TGTGCCAGCAGCTCCGGCGGAACCTACGAGCAGTACTTC. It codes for CASSSGGTYEQYF.

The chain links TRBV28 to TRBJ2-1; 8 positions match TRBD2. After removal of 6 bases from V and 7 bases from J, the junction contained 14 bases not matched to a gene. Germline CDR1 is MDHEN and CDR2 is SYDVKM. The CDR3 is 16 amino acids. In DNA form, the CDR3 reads TGTGCCAGCAGAGGGTGGGTGGCGGGAGGTGGGAATGAGCAGTTCTTC. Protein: CASRGWVAGGGNEQFF.

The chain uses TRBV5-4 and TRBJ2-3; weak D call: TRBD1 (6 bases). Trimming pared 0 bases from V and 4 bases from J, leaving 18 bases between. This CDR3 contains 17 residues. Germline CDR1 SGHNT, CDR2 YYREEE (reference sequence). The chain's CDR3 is CASSLGGTQGIADTQYF. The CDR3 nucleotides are TGTGCCAGCAGCTTGGGGGGGACACAGGGAATCGCAGATACGCAGTATTTT.

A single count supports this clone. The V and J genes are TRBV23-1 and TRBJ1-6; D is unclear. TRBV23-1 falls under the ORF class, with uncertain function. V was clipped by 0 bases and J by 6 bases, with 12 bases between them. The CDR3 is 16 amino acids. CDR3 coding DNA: TGCGCCAGCAGTCAATCAGCCGGACTGCGTAATTCACCCCTCCACTTT. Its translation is CASSQSAGLRNSPLHF.

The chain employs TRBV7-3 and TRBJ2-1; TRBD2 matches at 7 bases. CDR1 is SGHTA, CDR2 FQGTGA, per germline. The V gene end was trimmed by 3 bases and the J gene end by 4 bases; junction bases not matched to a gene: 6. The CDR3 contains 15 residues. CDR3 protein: CASSLDRGEYNEQFF. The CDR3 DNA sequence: TGTGCCAGCAGCTTGGATCGGGGGGAATACAATGAGCAGTTCTTC.

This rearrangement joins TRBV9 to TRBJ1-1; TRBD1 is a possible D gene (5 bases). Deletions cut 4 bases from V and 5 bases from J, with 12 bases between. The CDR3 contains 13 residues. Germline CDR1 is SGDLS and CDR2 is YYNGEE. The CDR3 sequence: CASSRGGRTEAFF. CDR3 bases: TGTGCCAGCAGCCGGGGGGGGAGGACTGAAGCTTTCTTT.

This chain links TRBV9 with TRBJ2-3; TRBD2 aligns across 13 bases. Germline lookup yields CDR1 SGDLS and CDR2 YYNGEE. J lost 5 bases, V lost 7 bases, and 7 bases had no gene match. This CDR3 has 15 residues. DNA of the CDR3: TGTGCCAGCGCACTAGCGGGGGGGCAGGGAGATACGCAGTATTTT. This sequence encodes CASALAGGQGDTQYF.

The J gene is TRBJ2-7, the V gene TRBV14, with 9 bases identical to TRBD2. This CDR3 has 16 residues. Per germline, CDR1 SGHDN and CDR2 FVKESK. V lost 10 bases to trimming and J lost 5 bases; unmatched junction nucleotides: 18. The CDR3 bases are TGTGCCATTTTAGTCGGGACTAGCTTCACAAGGCACGAGCAGTACTTC. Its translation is CAILVGTSFTRHEQYF.

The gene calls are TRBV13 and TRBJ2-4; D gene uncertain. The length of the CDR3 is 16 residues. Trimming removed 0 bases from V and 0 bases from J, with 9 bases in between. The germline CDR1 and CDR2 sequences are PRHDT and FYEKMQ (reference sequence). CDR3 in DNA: TGTGCCAGCAGCTTAGGCCTTGGCTTAGCCAAAAACATTCAGTACTTC. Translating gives CASSLGLGLAKNIQYF.

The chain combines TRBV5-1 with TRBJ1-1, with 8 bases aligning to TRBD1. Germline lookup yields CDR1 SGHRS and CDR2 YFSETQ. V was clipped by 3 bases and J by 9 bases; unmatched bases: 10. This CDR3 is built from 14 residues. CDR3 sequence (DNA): TGCGCCAGCAGCTCCGCGGACAGGGCAGATAAAGCTTTCTTT. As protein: CASSSADRADKAFF.

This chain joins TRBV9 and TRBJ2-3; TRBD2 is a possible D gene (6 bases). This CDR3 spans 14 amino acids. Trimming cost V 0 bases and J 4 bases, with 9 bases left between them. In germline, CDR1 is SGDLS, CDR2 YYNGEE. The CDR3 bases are TGTGCCAGCAGCGTAGGACTAGATCCAGATACGCAGTATTTT. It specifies CASSVGLDPDTQYF.

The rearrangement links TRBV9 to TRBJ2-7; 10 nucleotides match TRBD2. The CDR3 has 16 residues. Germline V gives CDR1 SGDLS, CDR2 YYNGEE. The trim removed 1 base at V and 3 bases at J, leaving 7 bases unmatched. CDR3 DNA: TGTGCCAGCAGCGTATCCCCTAGCGGGGGTTACTACGAGCAGTACTTC. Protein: CASSVSPSGGYYEQYF.

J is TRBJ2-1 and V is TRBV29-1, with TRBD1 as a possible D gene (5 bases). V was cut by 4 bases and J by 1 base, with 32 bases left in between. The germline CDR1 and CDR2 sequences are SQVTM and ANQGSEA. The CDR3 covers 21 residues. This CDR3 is CSVAGRADQGNSRMSYNEQFF. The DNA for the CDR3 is TGCAGCGTTGCTGGTCGGGCGGATCAGGGTAATTCGAGGATGTCCTACAATGAGCAGTTCTTC.

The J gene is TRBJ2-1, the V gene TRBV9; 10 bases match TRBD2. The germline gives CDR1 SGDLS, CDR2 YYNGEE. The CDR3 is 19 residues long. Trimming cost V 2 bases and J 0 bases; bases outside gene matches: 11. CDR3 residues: CASSVSGGDGPPSYNEQFF. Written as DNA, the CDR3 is TGTGCCAGCAGCGTGAGCGGGGGGGACGGCCCACCCTCCTACAATGAGCAGTTCTTC.

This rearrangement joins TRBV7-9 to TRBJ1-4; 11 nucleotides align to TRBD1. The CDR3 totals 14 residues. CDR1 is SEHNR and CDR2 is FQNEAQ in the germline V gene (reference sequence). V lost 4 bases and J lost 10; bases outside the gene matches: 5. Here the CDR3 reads CASSSGTGGGKLFF. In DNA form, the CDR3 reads TGTGCCAGCAGCTCCGGGACAGGGGGGGGAAAACTGTTTTTT.